This T cell receptor beta chain was documented in a study of T-cell reconstitution after alpha-beta-depleted transplantation in children. The J segment lost 6 bases and the V segment lost 4 bases, leaving 9 bases of the junction unmatched. CDR3 size: 15 residues. Germline CDR1 reads SGHRS; CDR2 reads YFSETQ. Preparing the TCRbeta library involved the use of unique molecular identifiers. Via MiXCR, TCRdb re-called the PCR reads, giving one row per CDR3 protein. The data show 640,000 or so distinct CDR3 sequences, roughly 15% seen once. Specimen: PBMCs from the stem cell graft donor, collected from the stem cell graft. V gene TRBV5-1 combines with J gene TRBJ1-2, with 10 bases lining up with TRBD1. This sequence was found in a human donor who donated a stem cell graft to a child with acute myeloid leukemia. CDR3 protein: CASSPTTGGRDGYTF. The CDR3 nucleotides are TGCGCCAGCAGCCCAACGACAGGGGGCCGCGATGGCTACACCTTC.